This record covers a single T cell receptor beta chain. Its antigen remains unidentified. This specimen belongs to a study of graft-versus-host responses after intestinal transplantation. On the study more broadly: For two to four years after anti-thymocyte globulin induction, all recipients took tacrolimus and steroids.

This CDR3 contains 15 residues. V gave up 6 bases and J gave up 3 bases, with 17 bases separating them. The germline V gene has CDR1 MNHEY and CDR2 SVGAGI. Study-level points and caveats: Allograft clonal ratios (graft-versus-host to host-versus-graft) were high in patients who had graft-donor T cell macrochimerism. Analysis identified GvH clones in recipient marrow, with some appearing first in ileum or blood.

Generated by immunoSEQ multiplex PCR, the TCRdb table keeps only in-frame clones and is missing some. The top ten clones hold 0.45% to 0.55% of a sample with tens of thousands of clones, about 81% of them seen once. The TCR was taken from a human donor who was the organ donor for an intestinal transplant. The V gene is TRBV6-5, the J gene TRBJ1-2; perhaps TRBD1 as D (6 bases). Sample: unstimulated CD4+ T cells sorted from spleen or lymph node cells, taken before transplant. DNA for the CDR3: TGTGCCAGCAGCACTACCGACAGGTTCTACTATGGCTACACCTTC. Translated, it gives CASSTTDRFYYGYTF.